This record covers a single T cell receptor (beta chain). Its antigen is still unknown. One end of the junction varies from germline; a read error may be responsible. Ophthalmopathy patients were characterized by moderately to severely active disease, a Clinical Activity Score of at least 3, a NOSPECS grade of at least 4, and a disease duration under 3 months. Patients were excluded if they had other autoimmune diseases, uncontrolled infections, pregnancy or lactation. Diagnosis relied on clinical symptoms, serum thyroxine, TRAb, thyroid ultrasound and orbital computed tomography. Using Ficoll-Paque density gradient centrifugation, PBMCs were isolated from less than 11 ml of fresh peripheral blood. Total RNA was extracted with Trizol reagent and quality-checked on an Agilent 2100 Bioanalyzer. For repertoire sequencing, TCR beta CDR3 regions were amplified from RNA transcripts. A first-round RT-PCR used HTBI primers with the Qiagen OneStep RT-PCR kit, followed by a second-round multiplex PCR, size selection and purification. Sequencing of the libraries was carried out on an Illumina HiSeq2000 in paired-end mode with 100 bp reads. In the paper's pipeline: SOAPnuke was used to process the reads, throwing out any read that had adapters, had uncalled bases, had a mean Phred below 15, or lacked an exact constant-primer or identifier match. COPE v1.2.5 was used to merge the high-quality paired reads. Each unique nucleotide sequence was treated as a clonotype, and MiTCR v1.1 was used to align the clonotypes to the IMGT TRB V, D and J references. The analysis was limited to V-J combinations with a frequency above 0.0001, which together covered over 98% of repertoires. For each V-J combination, a TCR clonal expansion and chaos score was defined as F50 clonal expansion divided by the chaos observed in the TCRdist matrix. Welch's t-statistics and random forest were used to narrow the features down to 10 to 15 V-J combinations, which were then fed into a naive Bayes classifier. The similarity between thyroid and blood repertoires was quantified using the Morisita-Horn index. TCRdb cleaned the public reads at Q25 with fastp, built clones with MiXCR and kept in-frame beta chains. Rows are combined by CDR3 protein, so each entry shows the most common genes and DNA. For this entry, the V and J calls and clone size follow TCRdb and not the study's own pipeline. The sample yields approximately 160,000 distinct CDR3 sequences; about two fifths were counted once. The ten biggest clones cover 8% to 9% of the sample.

The sample belongs to a study of Graves' ophthalmopathy and Graves' hyperthyroidism (dated by TCRdb to the late 2010s). Study-level background: Peripheral blood was collected before any treatment was given, at the time of initial diagnosis. A discovery set of 100 patients (around 40 ophthalmopathy, around 57 stable hyperthyroidism) was enrolled to explore V-J signatures distinguishing ophthalmopathy from hyperthyroidism. In total, approximately 130 blood samples were TCR-sequenced: 40 to 45 ophthalmopathy, 80 or so hyperthyroidism and approximately 17 hyperthyroidism-to-ophthalmopathy patients. An independent validation cohort comprised under 20 hyperthyroidism patients and some 16 patients who later progressed from hyperthyroidism to ophthalmopathy. The 85 to 100 discovery patients were randomly split 7:3 into training and test sets. The study used signatures of the TCR beta repertoire to tell Graves' ophthalmopathy apart from Graves' hyperthyroidism and to predict which patients would progress to ophthalmopathy. T-cell repertoires of thyroid tissue and blood were compared in more than 5 hyperthyroidism patients. Following sampling, methimazole starting at 30 mg daily was administered to hyperthyroidism patients, and high-dose intravenous methylprednisolone was administered to ophthalmopathy patients. The paper as a whole reports these results and caveats: Among expanded thyroid clonotypes with frequency above 0.001, most also showed up in blood, which suggests that blood repertoires may reflect the thyroid immune response. In validation, the model predicted ophthalmopathy progression with roughly 68% sensitivity and approximately 75% specificity; about a dozen predicted patients were CT-confirmed with GO in a median of around 6.5 months. No statistical method was used to set the sample size in advance, and the investigators knew which group each participant was assigned to. In cross-validation, the 13-signature model distinguished ophthalmopathy from stable hyperthyroidism with nearly 90% sensitivity and approximately 81% specificity, while in the test set the corresponding values were about 80% and 75%.

CDR1 and CDR2, per the germline V gene, are MNHNS and SASEGT. Reading from cysteine to phenylalanine, the CDR3 counts 13 amino acids. The DNA shown is the 39-base CDR3, in frame from base 1. The V and J genes are TRBV6-1 and TRBJ2-5, and 7 bases in between align with TRBD2. This receptor was taken from a man in his thirties or forties with Graves' ophthalmopathy. Donor details come from another sample of the same person, matched by shared clones. The sample was peripheral blood. In nucleotides, the sequence is TGTGCCATCAGTGGGGGGGTGCGAGAGACCCATTACTTC. The encoded protein is CAISGGVRETHYF.